The count of the clone carrying this T cell receptor (beta chain) is one. Its specificity is unknown. Sequenced by immunoSEQ multiplex PCR; TCRdb stores in-frame clones only, minus some. The sample contains some 63,000 clones, roughly 97% of which appear only once. These data originate in a study of siplizumab effects on memory and regulatory T cells. Study conclusions and caveats: It was not possible to assign a naive or memory phenotype to roughly 80-96% of proliferating CD4+ or CD8+ clones. In unstimulated cells, naive T cells appeared more diverse than memory T cells and seemed major alloresponse contributors.

A few donor pairs also had unstimulated CD4+ and CD8+ naive and memory subsets sequenced. The V segment lost 1 base and the J segment 0 bases; nucleotides outside the gene matches: 8. The CDR3 extends over 18 amino acids. Germline V gives CDR1 SGHVS, CDR2 FNYEAQ. This TCR was sampled from a human donor in good health. What was sequenced was naive CD8+ T cells sorted from blood. This chain joins TRBV7-6 and TRBJ2-3, with 9 bases identical to TRBD2. The CDR3 DNA is TGTGCCAGCAGCTTAGTAGGTAGCGGGGGTCCTAGCACAGATACGCAGTATTTT. Translated: CASSLVGSGGPSTDTQYF.